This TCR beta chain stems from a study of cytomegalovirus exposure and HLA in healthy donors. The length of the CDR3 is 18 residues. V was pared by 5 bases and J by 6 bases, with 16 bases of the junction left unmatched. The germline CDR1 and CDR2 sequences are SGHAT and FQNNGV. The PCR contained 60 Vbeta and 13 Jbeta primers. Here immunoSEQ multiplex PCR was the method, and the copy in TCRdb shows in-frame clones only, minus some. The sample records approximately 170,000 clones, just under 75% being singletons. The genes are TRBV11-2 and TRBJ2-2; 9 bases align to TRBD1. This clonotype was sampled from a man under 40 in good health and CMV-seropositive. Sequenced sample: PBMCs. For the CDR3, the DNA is TGTGCCAGCAGCGACCGACCGGGACAGGGTTCGTTCCCCGGGGAGCTGTTTTTT. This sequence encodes CASSDRPGQGSFPGELFF.